This TCR beta chain came from a study of response to subunit inactivated influenza vaccine (dated by TCRdb to 2016 to 2018). About the full investigation: To follow how T cells responded to a trivalent subunit inactivated influenza vaccine, the researchers relied on deep quantitative profiling of the T cell receptor repertoire. General study outcomes and caveats: According to the authors, only a limited number of new T cells may be recruited by each seasonal influenza vaccination.

The library was produced with RT-PCR. Sequenced on an Illumina HiSeq 2500. The public reads were reprocessed in TCRdb via fastp at Q25 and MiXCR, keeping in-frame beta chains. CDR3 protein sequences are deduplicated, and each keeps its most common genes and DNA. The sample data list hundreds of thousands of distinct CDR3 sequences, and roughly 13% of these were observed just once. The ten largest make up around 7% of the sample. This clonotype was seen many times. This clone's antigen is unknown. Per-nucleotide qualities are absent, and no much larger clonotype sits a single base away. This clonotype was obtained from a man aged 50 to 60 who received an inactivated influenza vaccine. Donor details come from another sample of the same person, matched by shared clones. Sample: PBMCs from blood, taken less than 15 days before vaccination.

The nucleotides are TGTGCCAGCAGCCCCGCCGCCCTAGGAATCACAGATACGCAGTATTTT. It codes for CASSPAALGITDTQYF. The V and J segments used are TRBV7-7 and TRBJ2-3; the D segment cannot be called with confidence. The CDR3, cysteine through phenylalanine, is 16 amino acids long. The read is trimmed to its CDR3 DNA, 48 bases read in frame from base 1. V gives up 5 bases and J gives up 2 bases, and the segment between their germline ends measures 17 bases. CDR1 and CDR2, per the germline V gene (reference sequence), are SSHAT and FNYEAQ.